The 26 T cell receptor beta chains below were found in one sample sequenced in a study of beta chain features in type 1 diabetes. The study, taken as a whole, reports: In every one of the four CD4+ subsets, TCRB CDR3s were moderately but significantly shorter in Type 1 diabetes patients.

Every isolated RNA sample was fully reverse transcribed, so sequencing captured expressed TCRB transcripts. TCRdb's copy holds only in-frame clones and misses some; the assay was immunoSEQ multiplex PCR. The table lists under 850,000 clones, about an eighth of them singletons. Their antigens are not known. The sequenced sample was naive CD4+ T cells from blood. The receptors originated from a man younger than 35 with type 1 diabetes.

This clone was seen more than once but under ten times. The chain has TRBV30 and TRBJ2-1, with TRBD2 identical over 9 bases. Germline V gives CDR1 GTSNPN, CDR2 SVGIG (reference sequence). The J segment lost 16 bases and the V segment lost 5 bases, leaving 15 bases of the junction unmatched. This CDR3 has 13 residues. The CDR3 spells CAWDSIAGAGSFF. For the CDR3, the DNA is TGTGCCTGGGATTCTATAGCGGGGGCCGGTTCTTTCTTC.

The rearrangement links TRBV5-1 to TRBJ1-1; weak D call: TRBD1 (5 bases). The germline CDR1 and CDR2 sequences are SGHRS and YFSETQ. Trimming shortened V by 5 bases and J by 4 bases, and 15 bases separated the two germline ends. CDR3 length: 14 amino acids. CDR3 loop: CASSSGPSGTEAFF. CDR3 in DNA: TGCGCCAGCAGTTCGGGACCTTCGGGCACTGAAGCTTTCTTT.

This clone was observed a few times. The chain links TRBV11-2 to TRBJ2-3; 13 nucleotides match TRBD2. Losses at the gene ends were 4 bases for V and 3 bases for J; bases not matched to a gene: 4. CDR1 and CDR2 (germline): SGHAT, FQNNGV. The CDR3 loop spans 16 amino acids. The CDR3 DNA sequence: TGTGCCAGCAGCTCCAGACTAGCGGGGGGAACAGATACGCAGTATTTT. This translates into CASSSRLAGGTDTQYF.

A word on this clone: This sample includes further DNA sequences coding for the same CDR3. This chain connects TRBV5-1 to TRBJ2-2; D is ambiguous. V dropped 0 bases and J dropped 5 bases, with 8 bases sitting between them. The CDR3 spans 14 residues. Germline V lookup: CDR1 SGHRS, CDR2 YFSETQ. CDR3 nucleotide sequence: TGCGCCAGCAGCTTGGTAGGATCTACCGGGGAGCTGTTTTTT. Translation: CASSLVGSTGELFF.

To note about this clone: At the DNA level, this CDR3 is encoded by other sequences in the same sample as well. J is TRBJ1-1 and V is TRBV19; 8 bases fit TRBD1. There are 13 residues in the CDR3. The trim removed 6 bases at V and 5 bases at J, leaving 5 bases unmatched. Looked up from germline, CDR1 is LNHDA and CDR2 is SQIVND (reference sequence). The CDR3 nucleotides are TGTGCCAGTAGCGGACAGGGAGGAACTGAAGCTTTCTTT. Translated, it gives CASSGQGGTEAFF.

This clone was observed a handful of times. Other DNA variants within this sample encode the same CDR3. The chain carries TRBV4-1 and TRBJ2-5, with 9 bases aligning to TRBD1. This CDR3 is built from 15 residues. V gave up 4 bases and J gave up 2 bases; unmatched junction bases: 5. Looked up from germline, CDR1 is MGHRA and CDR2 is YSYEKL. The CDR3 bases are TGCGCCAGCAGCCCCAGGACAGGGGCGCAAGAGACCCAGTACTTC. It yields the protein CASSPRTGAQETQYF.

This rearrangement joins TRBV7-9 to TRBJ2-1, with D perhaps matching TRBD2 (5 bases). Between the trimmed V and J ends, which lost 5 bases and 11 bases, there was a span of 22 bases. There are 15 residues in the CDR3. Germline V CDR1 and CDR2: SEHNR, FQNEAQ (reference sequence). The CDR3 loop reads CASSPQSGLLAKQFF. CDR3 sequence (DNA): TGTGCCAGCAGCCCCCAGAGCGGCCTCCTTGCTAAGCAGTTCTTC.

This chain connects TRBV6-5 to TRBJ2-3, with D maybe TRBD1 (6 bases). The germline V and J ends were trimmed by 8 bases and 3 bases, with 6 bases remaining between them. This CDR3 is 11 amino acids long. The germline V gene has CDR1 MNHEY and CDR2 SVGAGI. The CDR3 loop reads CASQGTDTQYF. CDR3 coding DNA: TGTGCCAGCCAGGGGACAGATACGCAGTATTTT.

This clone was seen a few times. This chain joins TRBV30 and TRBJ1-2; tentative D call: TRBD1 (5 bases). Germline V gene sequence: CDR1 GTSNPN, CDR2 SVGIG (reference sequence). The CDR3 has 15 amino acids. V was cut by 0 bases and J by 6 bases, with 17 bases left in between. The CDR3, as DNA: TGTGCCTGGAGTGTTGGTTCCAACTTAGGGGATGGCTACACCTTC. It codes for CAWSVGSNLGDGYTF.

The chain employs TRBV6-6 and TRBJ1-2; D perhaps matches TRBD1 (5 bases). Trimming left V 4 bases short and J 4 bases short, with 13 bases between. This CDR3 is built from 14 residues. The germline V gene has CDR1 MNHNY and CDR2 SVGAGI (reference sequence). The CDR3 is CASSSLGLGYGYTF. The CDR3 DNA sequence: TGTGCCAGCAGTTCCCTGGGGCTCGGCTATGGCTACACCTTC.

The V and J genes are TRBV18 and TRBJ2-3; weak D call: TRBD1 (5 bases). In germline, CDR1 is KGHSH, CDR2 LQKENI. The length of the CDR3 is 14 residues. The V end lost 3 bases, the J end lost 6 bases, and 13 bases lay between the germline ends. In DNA form, the CDR3 reads TGTGCCAGCTCACCTGGACAAAATGGGGATACGCAGTATTTT. This translates into CASSPGQNGDTQYF. The full variable domain, with the rest looked up from reference TRBV18 and TRBJ2-3, is NAGVMQNPRHLVRRRGQEARLRCSPMKGHSHVYWYRQLPEEGLKFMVYLQKENIIDESGMPKERFSAEFPKEGPSILRIQQVVRGDSAAYFCASSPGQNGDTQYFGPGTRLTVL.

This clone turned up a few times. Written as DNA, the CDR3 is TGTGCCAGCAGCCTCGGCGCAGGGAGGTTCTTC. It encodes CASSLGAGRFF. The J gene is TRBJ2-1, the V gene TRBV14; D could derive from TRBD1 or TRBD2 (5 bases each). In germline, CDR1 is SGHDN, CDR2 FVKESK. V shed 4 bases and J shed 15 bases, with 13 bases lying between them. This CDR3 has 11 residues.

This clone was picked up a small number of times. The chain combines TRBV18 with TRBJ1-5; 11 bases align to TRBD1. The CDR3 is 17 residues long. J lost 7 bases, V lost 3 bases, and 11 bases had no gene match. Looked up from germline, CDR1 is KGHSH and CDR2 is LQKENI. The CDR3 region is CASSPGQGAKAGQPQHF. In DNA form, the CDR3 reads TGTGCCAGCTCACCTGGACAGGGGGCGAAGGCTGGGCAGCCCCAGCATTTT. Looking up the rest from reference TRBV18 and TRBJ1-5 gives the full variable domain: NAGVMQNPRHLVRRRGQEARLRCSPMKGHSHVYWYRQLPEEGLKFMVYLQKENIIDESGMPKERFSAEFPKEGPSILRIQQVVRGDSAAYFCASSPGQGAKAGQPQHFGDGTRLSIL.

This clone was recorded a few times. At the DNA level, this CDR3 is encoded by other sequences in the same sample as well. The chain employs TRBV5-1 and TRBJ2-5; 9 bases map to TRBD2. CDR1 SGHRS and CDR2 YFSETQ come from the germline V gene. Trimming took 3 bases from V and 2 from J; bases not matched to a gene: 5. This CDR3 is built from 15 residues. In DNA, the CDR3 is TGCGCCAGCAGCTCCCTTAGCGGGGGACAAGAGACCCAGTACTTC. It yields the protein CASSSLSGGQETQYF. The whole variable domain, filled in from reference TRBV5-1 and TRBJ2-5, reads KAGVTQTPRYLIKTRGQQVTLSCSPISGHRSVSWYQQTPGQGLQFLFEYFSETQRNKGNFPGRFSGRQFSNSRSEMNVSTLELGDSALYLCASSSLSGGQETQYFGPGTRLLVL.

This chain joins TRBV6-5 and TRBJ1-2, with D possibly TRBD1 on 5 matching bases. Trimming shortened V by 6 bases and J by 8 bases, and 19 bases separated the two germline ends. Germline values: CDR1 MNHEY, CDR2 SVGAGI. The CDR3 is 14 amino acids. CDR3 amino acids: CASSPDRIGMGYTF. The CDR3 DNA reads TGTGCCAGCAGCCCAGACAGAATTGGGATGGGCTACACCTTC.

This clone came up a few times. This chain links TRBV11-2 with TRBJ1-4; the match to TRBD1 covers 9 bases. J was trimmed by 8 bases and V by 4 bases; bases with no gene match: 5. Germline V gene lookup returns CDR1 SGHAT and CDR2 FQNNGV. CDR3 length: 14 amino acids. CDR3 sequence reads: CASSSQGAREKLFF. DNA of the CDR3: TGTGCCAGCAGCTCACAGGGGGCTAGGGAAAAACTGTTTTTT.

The chain links TRBV18 to TRBJ2-1; 9 bases are shared with TRBD1. The J segment lost 9 bases and the V segment lost 1 base, leaving 7 bases of the junction unmatched. Germline V gives CDR1 KGHSH, CDR2 LQKENI. The CDR3 has 15 amino acids. CDR3 sequence: CASSPLEQGAGEQFF. The CDR3 DNA reads as TGTGCCAGCTCACCACTTGAACAGGGGGCCGGTGAGCAGTTCTTC.

This clone turned up a few times. For the CDR3, the DNA is TGTGCCAGCAGCTCAGGGACGAACACCGGGGAGCTGTTTTTT. Amino acids: CASSSGTNTGELFF. The V call is TRBV7-2, the J call TRBJ2-2; D perhaps matches TRBD1 (5 bases). CDR3 length equals 14 residues. CDR1 is SGHTA, CDR2 FQGNSA, per germline. V was cut by 4 bases and J by 0 bases, with 6 bases left in between.

In this sample, this clone turned up a few times. The CDR3 nucleotides read TGCGCCAGCAGAGACCAAGAGACCCAGTACTTC. This codes for CASRDQETQYF. The rearrangement links TRBV5-1 to TRBJ2-5, with no clear D. V was trimmed by 5 bases and J by 0 bases, leaving 2 bases between them. The CDR3 contains 11 residues. Germline CDR1 reads SGHRS; CDR2 reads YFSETQ.

The sample holds a few counts of this clone. The V gene is TRBV7-8, the J gene TRBJ2-7; no definite D call. The V end lost 5 bases, the J end lost 4 bases, and 12 bases lay between the germline ends. The CDR3 loop spans 13 amino acids. CDR1 and CDR2 from the germline V gene are SGHVS and FQNEAQ. CDR3 nucleotide sequence: TGTGCCAGCAGCCTGACGACGGAGTACGAGCAGTACTTC. Protein sequence: CASSLTTEYEQYF.

The chain combines TRBV29-1 with TRBJ1-4, with D perhaps TRBD1 (5 bases). Deletions cut 4 bases from V and 3 bases from J, with 12 bases between. Looked up from germline, CDR1 is SQVTM and CDR2 is ANQGSEA. The CDR3 extends over 14 amino acids. CDR3 DNA: TGCAGCGTTGCATCGGGGGGGGCTAATGAAAAACTGTTTTTT. This sequence encodes CSVASGGANEKLFF.

This chain joins TRBV29-1 and TRBJ2-3; no clear D. Trimming took 4 bases from V and 0 from J, leaving 5 bases between them. The CDR3 sequence is 12 residues long. Germline V gene lookup returns CDR1 SQVTM and CDR2 ANQGSEA. The CDR3 sequence: CSVGVSTDTQYF. DNA for the CDR3: TGCAGCGTTGGGGTCAGCACAGATACGCAGTATTTT.

This chain joins TRBV6-5 and TRBJ1-1; 7 bases fit TRBD1. CDR3 length equals 15 residues. Germline assignment: CDR1 MNHEY and CDR2 SVGAGI. V gave up 2 bases and J gave up 3 bases; unmatched junction bases: 6. The CDR3 reads CASSYGGRGDTEAFF. CDR3 nucleotides: TGTGCCAGCAGTTACGGGGGCAGGGGGGACACTGAAGCTTTCTTT.

The V and J genes are TRBV2 and TRBJ1-6, with 7 bases identical to TRBD1. J lost 8 bases, V lost 6 bases, and 10 bases had no gene match. CDR3 size: 15 residues. Germline loops: CDR1 SNHLY, CDR2 FYNNEI. The CDR3 bases are TGTGCCAGCAGCTTCCAGACAGGGATGGATTCACCCCTCCACTTT. Translation gives CASSFQTGMDSPLHF.

V is TRBV28 and J is TRBJ2-7; 7 bases match TRBD1. The CDR3 extends over 14 amino acids. Trimming cost V 6 bases and J 4 bases; bases outside gene matches: 9. The V gene's germline CDR1 is MDHEN and CDR2 SYDVKM. The CDR3 here is CASRPRDSEYEQYF. The CDR3 coding sequence is TGTGCCAGCAGACCCCGGGACAGTGAGTACGAGCAGTACTTC. Looking up the rest from reference TRBV28 and TRBJ2-7 gives the full variable domain: DVKVTQSSRYLVKRTGEKVFLECVQDMDHENMFWYRQDPGLGLRLIYFSYDVKMKEKGDIPEGYSVSREKKERFSLILESASTNQTSMYLCASRPRDSEYEQYFGPGTRLTVT.

This chain links TRBV7-9 with TRBJ2-1; no definite D call. The CDR3 totals 12 residues. Germline V CDR1 and CDR2: SEHNR, FQNEAQ (reference sequence). Trimming removed 0 bases at V and 10 bases at J, with 7 bases between. CDR3 in DNA: TGTGCCAGCAGCTTAGCGCATACGGAGCAGTTCTTC. Amino acid sequence: CASSLAHTEQFF. Full variable domain (remainder filled in from reference TRBV7-9 and TRBJ2-1): DTGVSQNPRHKITKRGQNVTFRCDPISEHNRLYWYRQTLGQGPEFLTYFQNEAQLEKSRLLSDRFSAERPKGSFSTLEIQRTEQGDSAMYLCASSLAHTEQFFGPGTRLTVL.